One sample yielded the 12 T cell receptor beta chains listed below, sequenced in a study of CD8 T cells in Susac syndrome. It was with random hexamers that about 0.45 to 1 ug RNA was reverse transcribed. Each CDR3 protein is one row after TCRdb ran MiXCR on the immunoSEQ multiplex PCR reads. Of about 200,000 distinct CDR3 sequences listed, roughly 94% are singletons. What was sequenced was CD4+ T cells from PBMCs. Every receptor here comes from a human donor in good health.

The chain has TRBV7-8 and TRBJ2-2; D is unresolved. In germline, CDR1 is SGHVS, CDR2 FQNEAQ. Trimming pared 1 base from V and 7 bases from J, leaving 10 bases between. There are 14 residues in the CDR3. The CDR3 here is CASSLGLGGGELFF. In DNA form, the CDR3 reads TGTGCCAGCAGCTTAGGTCTAGGCGGCGGGGAGCTGTTTTTT.

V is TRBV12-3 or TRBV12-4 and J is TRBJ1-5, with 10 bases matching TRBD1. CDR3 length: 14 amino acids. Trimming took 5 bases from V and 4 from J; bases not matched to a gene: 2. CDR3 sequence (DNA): TGTGCCAGCAGTCGGACAGGGGGAAATCAGCCCCAGCATTTT. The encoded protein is CASSRTGGNQPQHF.

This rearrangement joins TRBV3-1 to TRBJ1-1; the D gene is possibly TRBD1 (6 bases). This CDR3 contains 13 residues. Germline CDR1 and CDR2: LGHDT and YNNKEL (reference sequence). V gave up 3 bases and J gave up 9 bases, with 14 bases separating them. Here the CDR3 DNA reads TGTGCCAGCAGCCAGCAACAGGGCTTCCAAGCTTTCTTT. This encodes CASSQQQGFQAFF.

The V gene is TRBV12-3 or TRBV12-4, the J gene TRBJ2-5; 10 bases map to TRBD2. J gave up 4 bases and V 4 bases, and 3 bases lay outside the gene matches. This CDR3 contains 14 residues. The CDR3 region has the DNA TGTGCCAGCAGTTCCGGGACTAGCGTAGAGACCCAGTACTTC. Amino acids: CASSSGTSVETQYF.

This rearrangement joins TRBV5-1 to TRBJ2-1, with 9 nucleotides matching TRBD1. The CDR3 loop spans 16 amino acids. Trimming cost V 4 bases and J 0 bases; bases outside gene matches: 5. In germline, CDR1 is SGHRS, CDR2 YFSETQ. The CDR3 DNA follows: TGCGCCAGCAGCCTCTTACAGGGGGCCTCCTACAATGAGCAGTTCTTC. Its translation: CASSLLQGASYNEQFF.

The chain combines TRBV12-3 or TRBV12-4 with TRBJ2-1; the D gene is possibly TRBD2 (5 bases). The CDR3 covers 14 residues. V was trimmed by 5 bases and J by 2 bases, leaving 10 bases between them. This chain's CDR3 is CASSRRGPYNEQFF. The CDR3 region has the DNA TGTGCCAGCAGTAGGAGAGGGCCCTACAATGAGCAGTTCTTC.

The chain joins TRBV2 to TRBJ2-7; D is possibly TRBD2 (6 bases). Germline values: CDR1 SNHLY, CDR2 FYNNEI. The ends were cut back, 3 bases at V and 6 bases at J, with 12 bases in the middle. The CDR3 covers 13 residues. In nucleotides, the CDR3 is TGTGCCAGCAGTGAGGAGGGGAAGAGCGAGCAGTACTTC. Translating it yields CASSEEGKSEQYF.

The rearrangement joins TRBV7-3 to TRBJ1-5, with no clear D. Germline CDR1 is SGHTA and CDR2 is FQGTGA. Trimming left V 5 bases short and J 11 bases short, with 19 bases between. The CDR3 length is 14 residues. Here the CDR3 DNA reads TGTGCCAGCAGCCCCCGGACGGGAGATCTGGCCCAGCATTTT. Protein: CASSPRTGDLAQHF.

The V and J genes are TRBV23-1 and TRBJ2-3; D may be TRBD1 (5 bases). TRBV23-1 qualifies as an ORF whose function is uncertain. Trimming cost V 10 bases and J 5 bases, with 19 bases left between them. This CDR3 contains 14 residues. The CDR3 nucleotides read TGCGCCACCCAAATCCCCGACAGTCAAGATACGCAGTATTTT. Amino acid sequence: CATQIPDSQDTQYF.

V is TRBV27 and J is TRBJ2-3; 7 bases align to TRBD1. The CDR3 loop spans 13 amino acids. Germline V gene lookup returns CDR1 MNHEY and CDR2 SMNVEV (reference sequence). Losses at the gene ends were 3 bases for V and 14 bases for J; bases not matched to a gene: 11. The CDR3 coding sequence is TGTGCCAGCAGTTTTCGACAGGGACCGATACCGTATTTT. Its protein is CASSFRQGPIPYF.

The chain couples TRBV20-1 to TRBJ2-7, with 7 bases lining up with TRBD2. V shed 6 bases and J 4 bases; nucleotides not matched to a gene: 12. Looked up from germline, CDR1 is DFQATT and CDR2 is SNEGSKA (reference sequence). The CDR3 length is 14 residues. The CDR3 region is CSAPRPGGAYEQYV. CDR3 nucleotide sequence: TGCAGTGCCCCCCGACCGGGAGGAGCGTACGAGCAGTACGTC.

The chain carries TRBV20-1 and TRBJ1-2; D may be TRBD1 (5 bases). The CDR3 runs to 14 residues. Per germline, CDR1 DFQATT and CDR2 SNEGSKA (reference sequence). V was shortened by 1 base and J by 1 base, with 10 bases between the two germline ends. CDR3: CSARAPTVNYGYTF. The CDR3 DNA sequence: TGCAGTGCTAGAGCCCCGACAGTTAACTATGGCTACACCTTC.